This T cell receptor beta chain was sequenced in a study of T cells in Graves' hyperthyroidism and ophthalmopathy (dated by TCRdb to the late 2010s). About the investigation overall: A discovery cohort of about a hundred patients, roughly 45 with Graves' ophthalmopathy and approximately 60 with stable Graves' hyperthyroidism, was used to find distinguishing TCR V-J signatures. Whether ophthalmopathy could be predicted prospectively was tested in an independent validation cohort made up of under 20 hyperthyroidism patients plus 17 patients who later progressed to ophthalmopathy. For training and testing, the 100 or so patients in the discovery cohort were randomly divided in a 7:3 ratio. The study also compared thyroid tissue and blood T-cell repertoires from five or six Graves' hyperthyroidism patients. Following sampling, methimazole starting at 30 mg daily was given to hyperthyroidism patients, and high-dose intravenous methylprednisolone was given to ophthalmopathy patients. The paper reports TCR Vbeta CDR3 sequencing of approximately 140 peripheral blood samples: some 41 ophthalmopathy, roughly 80 hyperthyroidism and some 17 progressor patients.

There are 15 amino acids in the CDR3, from cysteine to phenylalanine inclusive. Only the CDR3 DNA is retained, 45 bases long and in frame from the first base. V loses 0 bases, J loses 0 bases, and the germline ends lie 6 bases apart. The CDR1 and CDR2 encoded by the germline V gene are SGHTA and FQGNSA. Any patient with an uncontrolled infection, another autoimmune disease, pregnancy or lactation was excluded. Clinical symptoms, serum thyroxine and TRAb, thyroid ultrasound, and orbital computed tomography formed the basis for the diagnoses. Total RNA was extracted using Trizol reagent, and RNA quality was assessed on an Agilent 2100 Bioanalyzer. The TCR beta CDR3 regions were amplified from the RNA transcripts. For the first round of RT-PCR on the TCR CDR3, the HTBI primer set was used together with the Qiagen OneStep RT-PCR kit. Libraries were constructed in a second round of multiplex PCR, after which size selection and purification were performed. The libraries were sequenced on an Illumina HiSeq2000 using paired-end 100 bp reads. The study's processing was this. SOAPnuke was used to process the raw data, with reads discarded if the reads contained adapters or uncalled bases, had a mean Phred below 15, or lacked an exact constant-primer or identifier match. COPE v1.2.5 was used to merge the high-quality paired reads, and each unique nucleotide sequence was defined as a clonotype. MiTCR v1.1 was used to align the clonotypes against IMGT TRBV, TRBD and TRBJ reference segments. The analysis was restricted to V-J combinations with a frequency above 0.0001, which together covered 99% to 99.2% of the repertoires. A TCS score was defined as the ratio between F50 (clonal expansion) and ExV (chaos), using BLOSUM62-based TCRdist between CDR3 peptides within each V-J. Welch's t-statistics and random forest reduced fewer than 550 V-J features to about 13, which were used in a naive Bayes classifier (R e1071). Thyroid-blood repertoire similarity was quantified with the Morisita-Horn index. TCRdb reprocessed the public reads (quality trimming at Q25 with fastp, clone calling with MiXCR) and kept in-frame beta chains. Here each entry gathers all rows of one CDR3 protein and keeps the most common genes and DNA. V and J calls and clone size were set by TCRdb, not the authors. The sample has approximately 640,000 distinct CDR3 sequences on record, 45% of them singletons. Of the sample, less than 9% is held by the ten largest clones.

This clonotype was seen ten or more times. Its antigen is not yet known. Within one base of it there is no much larger clone, and no base qualities were kept. Study-level results and caveats: In validation, the model predicted progression to ophthalmopathy with around 71% sensitivity and around 72% specificity, a median of approximately 6.7 months before onset. Most expanded thyroid clonotypes (frequency above 0.001) were also detected in blood, suggesting blood repertoires may reflect thyroid immune responses. In cross-validation, a model built on a 13 V-J signature told ophthalmopathy apart from stable hyperthyroidism with about 90% sensitivity and about 81% specificity, and in testing the same model reached 80%/75%. No statistical method was used to set the sample size in advance, and investigators knew the group allocation.

The source is an adult man with Graves' disease, either hyperthyroidism or ophthalmopathy (not recorded which). This chain joins TRBV7-2 to TRBJ1-5, with no D gene named confidently. Sequences were obtained from peripheral blood or thyroid tissue (not recorded which). In nucleotide form, the sequence is TGTGCCAGCAGCTTAGCGCTTAATAGCAATCAGCCCCAGCATTTT. Its coded protein is CASSLALNSNQPQHF.